The 27 T cell receptor beta chains below all came from one sample that was sequenced in a study of vaccination and CD4 T cells after COVID-19. Their specific antigens are unknown. An Oncomine TCR Beta short-read assay was used to sequence the DNA from cultured CD4+ T cells. MiXCR, run by TCRdb on the PCR reads, gives a single entry per CDR3 protein. The sample includes around 20,000 distinct CDR3 sequences, around 60% seen only once; the top ten take approximately 6.3%. Noted treatment: approximately 10-day PBMC culture with coronavirus spike peptide pools or control peptides (ViraFEST assay). This specimen consisted of CD4+ T cells from blood, cultured in vitro, obtained before SARS-CoV-2 vaccination. Receptor source: a human donor who had recovered from COVID-19.

The genes are TRBV28 and TRBJ2-5; TRBD1 matches at 8 bases. The J segment lost 5 bases and the V segment lost 5 bases, leaving 10 bases of the junction unmatched. The CDR3 contains 15 residues. Germline V gene data show CDR1 as MDHEN and CDR2 as SYDVKM. The CDR3 loop reads CASSRPQGAWETQYF. Here the CDR3 DNA reads TGTGCCAGCAGTAGACCCCAGGGGGCTTGGGAGACCCAGTACTTC.

About this clonotype itself: One junction end does not reproduce the germline sequence, and a read error may be involved. The chain is built from TRBV20-1 and TRBJ2-4; tentative D call: TRBD1 (6 bases). The CDR3 extends over 16 amino acids. CDR1 and CDR2 from the germline V gene are DFQATT and SNEGSKA (reference sequence). CDR3 sequence: CSAHGVTGNTKNIQHF. In DNA, the CDR3 is TGCAGTGCCCACGGGGTGACAGGCAACACCAAAAACATTCAGCACTTC.

The sample holds a few counts of this clonotype. This rearrangement joins TRBV19 to TRBJ2-7; TRBD1 agrees at 8 bases. The CDR3 sequence is 14 residues long. Trimming took 10 bases from V and 5 from J; bases not matched to a gene: 13. Germline V gene sequence: CDR1 LNHDA, CDR2 SQIVND (reference sequence). The CDR3 DNA is TGTGCCACGCGGGACAGGCGATTTCCTAACGAGCAGTACTTC. Translation gives CATRDRRFPNEQYF.

This clonotype was observed a few times. This chain links TRBV6-1 with TRBJ1-4; D ambiguous. Per germline, CDR1 MNHNS and CDR2 SASEGT. This CDR3 is built from 13 residues. V was cut by 8 bases and J by 7 bases, with 14 bases left in between. CDR3 sequence reads: CASSRVWGEKLFF. For the CDR3, the DNA is TGTGCCAGCTCCCGGGTTTGGGGTGAAAAACTGTTTTTT.

This chain links TRBV5-4 with TRBJ2-7; D may be TRBD1 (6 bases). Trimming took 4 bases from V and 0 from J, leaving 20 bases between them. This CDR3 contains 17 residues. Germline CDR1 is SGHNT and CDR2 is YYREEE (reference sequence). DNA of the CDR3: TGTGCCAGCAGCCGCCCAGGGATCAGGGGCTTCTCCTACGAGCAGTACTTC. Amino acids: CASSRPGIRGFSYEQYF.

The V gene is TRBV7-2, the J gene TRBJ1-5; D is ambiguous. There are 11 residues in the CDR3. Trimming removed 5 bases at V and 7 bases at J, with 6 bases between. Looked up from germline, CDR1 is SGHTA and CDR2 is FQGNSA. The CDR3 sequence is CASSQQQPQHF. The CDR3 DNA reads TGTGCCAGCAGCCAGCAACAGCCCCAGCATTTT.

Only a few counts were recorded for this clonotype. The V and J genes are TRBV20-1 and TRBJ1-6; weak D call: TRBD1 (5 bases). The length of the CDR3 is 14 residues. The germline V gene has CDR1 DFQATT and CDR2 SNEGSKA (reference sequence). With 3 bases removed from V and 7 bases from J, the gap between germline ends came to 13 bases. As DNA, the CDR3 is TGCAGTGCTAGCTGGGGCGGGGTGAATTCACCCCTCCACTTT. This codes for CSASWGGVNSPLHF.

The rearrangement joins TRBV11-3 to TRBJ2-2; D may be TRBD2 (6 bases). The germline V and J ends were trimmed by 0 bases and 0 bases, with 8 bases remaining between them. Germline V gene sequence: CDR1 SGHNT, CDR2 YENEEA. This CDR3 is built from 16 residues. The CDR3 sequence is CASSLDGGSNTGELFF. The CDR3 bases are TGTGCCAGCAGCTTAGATGGGGGGTCGAACACCGGGGAGCTGTTTTTT.

The chain has TRBV27 and TRBJ2-5, with 10 bases aligning to TRBD2. The germline gives CDR1 MNHEY, CDR2 SMNVEV (reference sequence). The CDR3 has 15 residues. V was clipped by 5 bases and J by 5 bases; unmatched bases: 8. The CDR3 sequence is CASSPLAGGGETQYF. CDR3 DNA: TGTGCCAGCAGTCCATTAGCGGGAGGTGGTGAGACCCAGTACTTC.

This chain links TRBV20-1 with TRBJ2-7; 9 bases are shared with TRBD2. The germline V gene has CDR1 DFQATT and CDR2 SNEGSKA (reference sequence). After removal of 6 bases from V and 3 bases from J, the junction contained 6 bases not matched to a gene. This CDR3 is built from 13 residues. The DNA of the CDR3 is TGCAGTGCACCGGGACTAGCTCGCTACGAGCAGTACTTC. As protein: CSAPGLARYEQYF.

The genes are TRBV5-6 and TRBJ1-2, with 12 nucleotides matching TRBD1. Trimming at V came to 4 bases and at J to 7 bases, leaving 5 bases not matched to a gene. From germline, CDR1 is SGHDT and CDR2 YYEEEE. The CDR3 is 14 amino acids. CDR3 sequence: CASSMGQGAFGYTF. For the CDR3, the DNA is TGTGCCAGCAGCATGGGACAGGGGGCGTTTGGCTACACCTTC.

This clonotype occurred once. V and J are TRBV5-4 and TRBJ2-7; D tentatively fits TRBD1 or TRBD2 (5 bases each). Trimming removed 4 bases from V and 5 bases from J, with 19 bases in between. The CDR3 runs 15 residues. In germline, CDR1 is SGHNT, CDR2 YYREEE (reference sequence). The CDR3 sequence: CASSQPGRGRNEQYF. CDR3 sequence (DNA): TGTGCCAGCAGCCAACCGGGACGGGGACGAAACGAGCAGTACTTC. The variable domain in full, with the rest retrieved from reference TRBV5-4 and TRBJ2-7, is ETGVTQSPTHLIKTRGQQVTLRCSSQSGHNTVSWYQQALGQGPQFIFQYYREEENGRGNFPPRFSGLQFPNYSSELNVNALELDDSALYLCASSQPGRGRNEQYFGPGTRLTVT.

V usage is TRBV6-1 and J usage is TRBJ1-5; a possible D gene is TRBD1 (5 bases). The CDR3 runs to 13 residues. Between the trimmed V and J ends, which lost 3 bases and 4 bases, there was a span of 7 bases. Germline V gives CDR1 MNHNS, CDR2 SASEGT. As DNA, the CDR3 is TGTGCCAGCAGTGAGACAGCGAATCAGCCCCAGCATTTT. The encoded protein is CASSETANQPQHF.

This clonotype has more than one count but fewer than ten. The chain links TRBV20-1 to TRBJ2-5, with a weak D call TRBD2 (5 bases). The V end was cut by 1 base, the J end by 5 bases, with 8 bases between. The CDR3 loop spans 12 amino acids. Per germline, CDR1 DFQATT and CDR2 SNEGSKA (reference sequence). The CDR3 DNA reads TGCAGTGCTAGAGTTCAGCGGGAGACCCAGTACTTC. This sequence encodes CSARVQRETQYF.

The gene calls are TRBV29-1 and TRBJ2-5; TRBD1 agrees at 8 bases. The CDR3 runs 12 residues. Per germline, CDR1 SQVTM and CDR2 ANQGSEA. The J segment lost 1 base and the V segment lost 7 bases, leaving 2 bases of the junction unmatched. The CDR3, as DNA: TGCAGCGGGGGACAGGTCCAAGAGACCCAGTACTTC. Translated, it gives CSGGQVQETQYF.

This clonotype has more than one count but fewer than ten. The genes are TRBV5-1 and TRBJ2-3, with D unclear. V dropped 2 bases and J dropped 1 base, with 8 bases sitting between them. Germline lookup yields CDR1 SGHRS and CDR2 YFSETQ. The length of the CDR3 is 14 residues. For the CDR3, the DNA is TGCGCCAGCAGCTTAGATGGGGGCACAGATACGCAGTATTTT. The encoded protein is CASSLDGGTDTQYF. The variable domain in full, with the rest retrieved from reference TRBV5-1 and TRBJ2-3, is KAGVTQTPRYLIKTRGQQVTLSCSPISGHRSVSWYQQTPGQGLQFLFEYFSETQRNKGNFPGRFSGRQFSNSRSEMNVSTLELGDSALYLCASSLDGGTDTQYFGPGTRLTVL.

V and J are TRBV27 and TRBJ2-5, with D unclear. Trimming stripped 5 bases from V and 0 bases from J, with 25 bases between. In germline, CDR1 is MNHEY, CDR2 SMNVEV (reference sequence). This CDR3 contains 19 residues. In DNA form, the CDR3 reads TGTGCCAGCAGTGCCCGACGGGTTCGGGCTACCAGGCACCAAGAGACCCAGTACTTC. Its protein is CASSARRVRATRHQETQYF.

V gene TRBV28 combines with J gene TRBJ1-4; D remains ambiguous. V lost 3 bases, J lost 6 bases, and 8 bases lay in between. CDR3 length equals 13 residues. Germline CDR1 reads MDHEN; CDR2 reads SYDVKM. The CDR3 coding sequence is TGTGCCAGCAGTTTTAGGGTTTATGAAAAACTGTTTTTT. Its translation is CASSFRVYEKLFF.

Only one count was recorded for this clonotype. The chain carries TRBV4-1 and TRBJ2-2, with TRBD2 matching 7 bases. Unmatched junction bases numbered 9, after V lost 1 base and J lost 4 bases. The germline V gene has CDR1 MGHRA and CDR2 YSYEKL. The CDR3 totals 17 residues. The CDR3 coding sequence is TGCGCCAGCAGCCAAGTTTTCAGCGGGAAGGGCACCGGGGAGCTGTTTTTT. It translates to CASSQVFSGKGTGELFF.

This clonotype has more than one count but fewer than ten. CDR3 DNA: TGTGCCTGGAGTGCGACAGCCTCCTATAATTCACCCCTCCACTTT. This sequence encodes CAWSATASYNSPLHF. V gene TRBV30 combines with J gene TRBJ1-6; TRBD1 is a possible D gene (5 bases). V lost 1 base to trimming and J lost 0 bases, with 7 bases between them. The CDR3 contains 15 residues. CDR1 GTSNPN and CDR2 SVGIG come from the germline V gene (reference sequence).

J is TRBJ2-7 and V is TRBV7-9; maybe TRBD2 (5 bases). The CDR3 has 13 residues. Germline values: CDR1 SEHNR, CDR2 FQNEAQ (reference sequence). Trimming removed 3 bases from V and 5 bases from J, with 11 bases in between. In nucleotides, the CDR3 is TGTGCCAGCAGCTTTTCGGGGTCCCACGAGCAGTACTTC. Its translation is CASSFSGSHEQYF.

The J gene is TRBJ1-5, the V gene TRBV7-2, with no clear D. CDR1 is SGHTA, CDR2 FQGNSA, per germline. V was clipped by 3 bases and J by 5 bases, with 8 bases between them. This CDR3 has 13 amino acids. DNA of the CDR3: TGTGCCAGCAGCTTCAAGGCGGATCAGCCCCAGCATTTT. Translated: CASSFKADQPQHF.

The chain employs TRBV28 and TRBJ2-1, with D possibly being TRBD2 (5 bases). V lost 10 bases to trimming and J lost 0 bases, with 16 bases between them. This CDR3 is built from 15 residues. CDR1 MDHEN and CDR2 SYDVKM come from the germline V gene. The CDR3 nucleotides are TGTGCCACATGGACTGCCTACTACTCCTACAATGAGCAGTTCTTC. It translates to CATWTAYYSYNEQFF.

The genes are TRBV25-1 and TRBJ2-4, with a weak D call TRBD1 (6 bases). The germline V and J ends were trimmed by 4 bases and 8 bases, with 15 bases remaining between them. Looked up from germline, CDR1 is MGHDK and CDR2 is SYGVNS. The CDR3 is 14 residues long. The CDR3 loop is CASSAQGNMDIQYF. For the CDR3, the DNA is TGTGCCAGCAGTGCCCAGGGGAATATGGACATTCAGTACTTC.

This clonotype was found once. V is TRBV7-2 and J is TRBJ2-5, with 7 bases that match TRBD1. CDR1 is SGHTA, CDR2 FQGNSA, per germline. V gave up 5 bases and J gave up 2 bases; unmatched junction bases: 11. CDR3 length equals 16 residues. The CDR3 region is CASSPLFGTDQETQYF. The CDR3 coding sequence is TGTGCCAGCAGCCCTCTTTTTGGGACAGATCAAGAGACCCAGTACTTC.

In this sample, this clonotype is medium-sized. The CDR3 loop is CASSRDANYGYTF. CDR3 DNA: TGTGCCAGCAGCCGGGACGCAAACTATGGCTACACCTTC. This chain joins TRBV12-3 or TRBV12-4 and TRBJ1-2; D is perhaps TRBD1 (5 bases). The germline V and J ends were trimmed by 6 bases and 2 bases, with 10 bases remaining between them. The CDR3 totals 13 residues.

This clonotype was seen a handful of times. The chain employs TRBV6-2 or TRBV6-3 and TRBJ1-5, with D possibly being TRBD1 (5 bases). The germline gives CDR1 MNHEY, CDR2 SVGEGT. V was clipped by 6 bases and J by 2 bases, with 20 bases between them. There are 17 residues in the CDR3. The CDR3 sequence: CASSLPSGHRGNQPQHF. DNA for the CDR3: TGTGCCAGCAGCCTCCCCAGCGGACATCGGGGCAATCAGCCCCAGCATTTT.